The 15 T cell receptor beta chains below come from one sample, sequenced in a study of T cell responses to AZD1222 COVID-19 vaccine. TCRdb's table, derived via immunoSEQ multiplex PCR, lists solely in-frame clones and lacks some. The sample holds over 150,000 clones, almost 90% seen once. This specimen consisted of peripheral blood, obtained on day 0 of AZD1222 vaccination. The source of these receptors is an adult in good health.

V and J are TRBV7-2 and TRBJ2-7; D gene ambiguous. V lost 3 bases to trimming and J lost 7 bases, with 16 bases between them. Germline CDR1 is SGHTA and CDR2 is FQGNSA. This CDR3 has 14 amino acids. The DNA for the CDR3 is TGTGCCAGCAGCTTTAAGGGCGGATTTAGGGAGCAGTACTTC. Residues: CASSFKGGFREQYF. The whole variable domain, filled in from reference TRBV7-2 and TRBJ2-7, reads GAGVSQSPSNKVTEKGKDVELRCDPISGHTALYWYRQSLGQGLEFLIYFQGNSAPDKSGLPSDRFSAERTGGSVSTLTIQRTQQEDSAVYLCASSFKGGFREQYFGPGTRLTVT.

The chain links TRBV28 to TRBJ1-6; 7 positions agree with TRBD1. The germline V gene encodes CDR1 MDHEN and CDR2 SYDVKM. The CDR3 extends over 14 amino acids. V dropped 2 bases and J dropped 10; count of bases not matched to a gene: 5. The CDR3 DNA sequence: TGTGCCAGCAGTTTAGGGACAGTCGTCTCACCCCTCCACTTT. This encodes CASSLGTVVSPLHF. The whole variable domain, filled in from reference TRBV28 and TRBJ1-6, reads DVKVTQSSRYLVKRTGEKVFLECVQDMDHENMFWYRQDPGLGLRLIYFSYDVKMKEKGDIPEGYSVSREKKERFSLILESASTNQTSMYLCASSLGTVVSPLHFGNGTRLTVT.

The chain employs TRBV14 and TRBJ2-7; TRBD1 matches at 7 bases. The CDR3 is 16 amino acids. V lost 1 base to trimming and J lost 5 bases; unmatched junction nucleotides: 11. In germline, CDR1 is SGHDN, CDR2 FVKESK. The CDR3 DNA follows: TGTGCCAGCAGCCAAGTCGAAAAAATAGGGGGCAACGAGCAGTACTTC. Translated: CASSQVEKIGGNEQYF.

The CDR3 DNA is TGCGCCAGCAGCTTGGCCGAAAAGGGGTCGGGCACAGATACGCAGTATTTT. Protein sequence: CASSLAEKGSGTDTQYF. The chain combines TRBV5-1 with TRBJ2-3; tentatively, D is TRBD1 (5 bases). Germline values: CDR1 SGHRS, CDR2 YFSETQ. CDR3 length: 17 residues. V shed 0 bases and J shed 1 base, with 15 bases lying between them.

This clone was counted a single time. The chain recombines TRBV28 with TRBJ2-1; the match to TRBD2 covers 12 bases. This CDR3 comprises 16 residues. With V trimmed by 5 bases and J by 6 bases, 8 bases remained unmatched. Germline V CDR1 and CDR2: MDHEN, SYDVKM. CDR3 bases: TGTGCCAGCAGTCCCCTAGCGGGAGGGCCAGGCAATGAGCAGTTCTTC. It specifies CASSPLAGGPGNEQFF.

The CDR3 here is CASSFGAGVHYGYTF. In nucleotides, the CDR3 is TGTGCCAGCAGTTTCGGGGCAGGGGTACACTATGGCTACACCTTC. V is TRBV28 and J is TRBJ1-2, with D possibly TRBD1 on 6 matching bases. V was cut by 3 bases and J by 3 bases, with 14 bases left in between. Germline assignment: CDR1 MDHEN and CDR2 SYDVKM. The length of the CDR3 is 15 residues.

The chain employs TRBV4-1 and TRBJ1-1; weak D call: TRBD1 (5 bases). The CDR3 spans 18 residues. V was pared by 4 bases and J by 4 bases, with 25 bases between. Germline V gives CDR1 MGHRA, CDR2 YSYEKL. CDR3 region: CASSPSQASVGVSTEAFF. The CDR3 DNA is TGCGCCAGCAGCCCCAGTCAGGCCAGCGTGGGGGTGAGCACTGAAGCTTTCTTT.

In its sample, this clone was seen a few times. The V call is TRBV5-8, the J call TRBJ1-1; tentatively, D is TRBD1 (6 bases). Germline V gene lookup returns CDR1 SGHTS and CDR2 YDEGEE. The CDR3 consists of 15 residues. Between the trimmed V and J ends, which lost 0 bases and 5 bases, there was a span of 14 bases. The CDR3, as DNA: TGTGCCAGCAGCTTGGGAACAGGGACGGGGACTGAAGCTTTCTTT. Protein sequence: CASSLGTGTGTEAFF.

The rearrangement links TRBV7-2 to TRBJ2-7; TRBD1 or TRBD2 may be the D gene (6 bases each). Germline V gene sequence: CDR1 SGHTA, CDR2 FQGNSA. The CDR3 consists of 14 residues. Trimming took 3 bases from V and 6 from J, leaving 15 bases between them. The CDR3 loop is CASSFGGPSGEQYF. As DNA, the CDR3 is TGTGCCAGCAGCTTTGGGGGGCCGAGCGGCGAGCAGTACTTC.

V usage is TRBV9 and J usage is TRBJ2-3; 10 bases are shared with TRBD2. Germline V lookup: CDR1 SGDLS, CDR2 YYNGEE. This CDR3 is built from 18 residues. The V segment lost 0 bases and the J segment 0 bases; nucleotides outside the gene matches: 7. This CDR3 reads CASSVATGLAASTDTQYF. The CDR3 DNA reads TGTGCCAGCAGCGTAGCCACCGGACTAGCGGCTAGCACAGATACGCAGTATTTT.

The chain employs TRBV4-3 and TRBJ1-4; 7 bases align to TRBD1. Trimming took 4 bases from V and 3 from J; bases not matched to a gene: 5. The germline V gene encodes CDR1 LGHNA and CDR2 YSLEER. This CDR3 region has 15 residues. In DNA, the CDR3 is TGCGCCAGCAGCCCATCGGGACAGTCTAATGAAAAACTGTTTTTT. It encodes CASSPSGQSNEKLFF.

V gene TRBV21-1 combines with J gene TRBJ1-5. TRBV21-1 is termed a pseudogene. This CDR3 is 15 amino acids long. The CDR3 protein is CASSETVDLNQPQHF. CDR3 in DNA: TGTGCCAGCAGTGAGACTGTGGACCTCAATCAGCCCCAGCATTTT.

CDR3 protein: CATSPSQGSNQPQHF. As DNA, the CDR3 is TGTGCCACCAGCCCGAGCCAGGGTTCAAATCAGCCCCAGCATTTT. The chain links TRBV15 to TRBJ1-5; tentative D call: TRBD1 (5 bases). The V end was cut by 5 bases, the J end by 4 bases, with 15 bases between. CDR1 LNHNV and CDR2 YYDKDF come from the germline V gene (reference sequence). This CDR3 has 15 residues.

V and J are TRBV20-1 and TRBJ2-2; no definite D call. The CDR3 totals 11 residues. Trimming cost V 3 bases and J 6 bases, with 5 bases left between them. Germline loops: CDR1 DFQATT, CDR2 SNEGSKA (reference sequence). In nucleotides, the CDR3 is TGCAGTGCTAGCAGCGCCGGGGAGCTGTTTTTT. This encodes CSASSAGELFF.

The genes are TRBV5-4 and TRBJ2-3; TRBD1 might be the D (5 bases). This CDR3 is built from 15 residues. The V end lost 5 bases, the J end lost 8 bases, and 21 bases lay between the germline ends. Germline CDR1 and CDR2: SGHNT and YYREEE (reference sequence). The CDR3 nucleotides read TGTGCCAGCAGATTAGCAGGGCCGAAGATTTCTACGCAGTATTTT. Residues: CASRLAGPKISTQYF.